These 22 T cell receptor beta chains were all obtained from the same sample, sequenced in a study of CD8 T cells in ankylosing spondylitis. Their antigen targets remain unknown. TCRdb recomputed calls from the 5' RACE reads with MiXCR, one row per CDR3 protein. Altogether roughly 670,000 distinct CDR3 sequences are present, roughly 19% being singletons, with the ten largest covering 19%. General study points: A motif in TCR beta, a set of under 10 highly homologous variants, appeared characteristic of ankylosing spondylitis blood.

The sample was blood, either unsorted or a sorted T cell fraction (not recorded which). These TCRs come from a male donor with ankylosing spondylitis.

The chain is built from TRBV12-3 or TRBV12-4 and TRBJ1-1; maybe TRBD1 (6 bases). With 3 bases removed from V and 2 bases from J, the gap between germline ends came to 13 bases. The CDR3 consists of 15 residues. The CDR3 nucleotides read TGTGCCAGCAGTTTGGACAGATTTTTCAACACTGAAGCTTTCTTT. Encoded protein: CASSLDRFFNTEAFF.

This clonotype showed up just a few times. The J gene is TRBJ2-3, the V gene TRBV5-1; tentatively, D is TRBD1 (6 bases). Germline-derived CDR1 and CDR2 are SGHRS and YFSETQ. The germline V and J ends were trimmed by 6 bases and 5 bases, with 19 bases remaining between them. CDR3 length equals 15 residues. CDR3 bases: TGCGCCAGCAATAGTCCCGGACAGATCCGAGATACGCAGTATTTT. Encoded protein: CASNSPGQIRDTQYF.

Only a few counts were recorded for this clonotype. J is TRBJ1-1 and V is TRBV3-1, with TRBD1 as a possible D gene (5 bases). This CDR3 spans 15 amino acids. V was pared by 1 base and J by 5 bases, with 14 bases between. Per germline, CDR1 LGHDT and CDR2 YNNKEL (reference sequence). The CDR3 bases are TGTGCCAGCAGCCAAGGAGCGGGGGGGAAAACTGAAGCTTTCTTT. It is translated as CASSQGAGGKTEAFF.

This chain uses TRBV6-2 or TRBV6-3 with TRBJ1-1, with TRBD1 matching 7 bases. Germline trimming cut 2 bases from V and 1 base from J; bases unmatched to any gene: 7. Germline V gene sequence: CDR1 MNHEY, CDR2 SVGEGT. There are 16 residues in the CDR3. CDR3 bases: TGTGCCAGCAGTTACCGGATAGACAGGGCGAACACTGAAGCTTTCTTT. It translates to CASSYRIDRANTEAFF.

This clonotype was recorded a few times. The chain recombines TRBV6-5 with TRBJ1-1; D is perhaps TRBD1 (6 bases). V gave up 4 bases and J gave up 10 bases, with 19 bases separating them. CDR1 is MNHEY and CDR2 is SVGAGI in the germline V gene. The CDR3 spans 14 residues. The DNA of the CDR3 is TGTGCCAGCAGTTCCCGGGACATTACTATCGGAGCTTTCTTT. Protein: CASSSRDITIGAFF.

The chain joins TRBV5-1 to TRBJ2-1, with 7 positions matching TRBD2. J lost 13 bases, V lost 4 bases, and 5 bases had no gene match. From germline, CDR1 is SGHRS and CDR2 YFSETQ. The CDR3 runs to 11 residues. The CDR3 nucleotides are TGCGCCAGCAGCGCCTCTAGCGGCCAGTTCTTC. Amino acid sequence: CASSASSGQFF.

Only a few counts were recorded for this clonotype. V is TRBV5-1 and J is TRBJ1-2; possibly TRBD1 for D (6 bases). The V gene's germline CDR1 is SGHRS and CDR2 YFSETQ. This CDR3 comprises 13 residues. V gave up 0 bases and J gave up 7 bases, with 10 bases separating them. This chain's CDR3 is CASSLARGVGYTF. The DNA of the CDR3 is TGCGCCAGCAGCTTGGCCAGGGGAGTTGGCTACACCTTC.

The V and J genes are TRBV5-6 and TRBJ2-7, with 10 bases matching TRBD2. The ends lost 5 bases at V and 4 bases at J; junction bases unmatched: 6. This CDR3 has 14 amino acids. In germline, CDR1 is SGHDT, CDR2 YYEEEE. The CDR3 loop reads CASRPSGGRYEQYF. For the CDR3, the DNA is TGTGCCAGCAGACCTAGCGGGGGCCGTTACGAGCAGTACTTC.

This clonotype turned up a few times. This rearrangement joins TRBV5-1 to TRBJ2-5; the D gene is possibly TRBD2 (6 bases). Germline CDR1 is SGHRS and CDR2 is YFSETQ. The V and J ends lost 2 bases and 1 base respectively, with 12 bases between them. The CDR3 is made up of 15 amino acids. DNA of the CDR3: TGCGCCAGCAGCTTCGGTAGCGGTTCCCAAGAGACCCAGTACTTC. As protein: CASSFGSGSQETQYF.

In its sample, this clonotype was seen a few times. This chain uses TRBV10-3 with TRBJ2-5; perhaps D is TRBD1 or TRBD2 (6 bases each). The CDR3 is made up of 14 amino acids. CDR1 and CDR2 (germline): ENHRY, SYGVKD. V was clipped by 4 bases and J by 5 bases, with 14 bases between them. The chain's CDR3 is CAISAWGAGETQYF. DNA for the CDR3: TGTGCCATCAGTGCCTGGGGGGCCGGGGAGACCCAGTACTTC.

The chain uses TRBV4-1 and TRBJ2-7, with TRBD2 matching 8 bases. CDR1 and CDR2 from the germline V gene are MGHRA and YSYEKL. V shed 4 bases and J 4 bases; nucleotides not matched to a gene: 6. The CDR3 has 14 residues. The CDR3 protein is CASSPGRAVYEQYF. Written as DNA, the CDR3 is TGCGCCAGCAGCCCCGGGAGGGCCGTTTACGAGCAGTACTTC.

This clonotype appeared a few times. The chain joins TRBV20-1 to TRBJ2-1, with D perhaps TRBD2 (5 bases). V was cut by 5 bases and J by 2 bases, with 13 bases left in between. Germline V gene lookup returns CDR1 DFQATT and CDR2 SNEGSKA (reference sequence). The CDR3 is 14 amino acids. The CDR3 DNA follows: TGCAGTGCTCTACTAGGCCAAGCCTACAATGAGCAGTTCTTC. Its protein is CSALLGQAYNEQFF.

The table lists this clonotype with many counts. The rearrangement uses TRBV12-3 or TRBV12-4 and TRBJ2-7; the match to TRBD2 covers 13 bases. Trimming cost V 6 bases and J 2 bases; bases outside gene matches: 1. This CDR3 comprises 14 residues. The CDR3 loop reads CASSGTSGTYEQYF. The CDR3 region has the DNA TGTGCCAGCAGCGGGACTAGCGGGACCTACGAGCAGTACTTC.

The chain uses TRBV12-3 or TRBV12-4 and TRBJ1-5, with no clear D. V was pared by 3 bases and J by 3 bases, with 6 bases between. This CDR3 region has 13 residues. The CDR3: CASSLQINQPQHF. DNA of the CDR3: TGTGCCAGCAGTTTGCAGATCAATCAGCCCCAGCATTTT.

The chain uses TRBV5-1 and TRBJ1-1, with no clear D. This CDR3 spans 14 amino acids. The germline CDR1 and CDR2 sequences are SGHRS and YFSETQ. Trimming removed 0 bases at V and 1 base at J, with 7 bases between. The CDR3 DNA reads as TGCGCCAGCAGCTTGGCACAGCAGAACACTGAAGCTTTCTTT. Protein sequence: CASSLAQQNTEAFF. Combining the CDR3 with reference TRBV5-1 and TRBJ1-1 gives the whole variable domain KAGVTQTPRYLIKTRGQQVTLSCSPISGHRSVSWYQQTPGQGLQFLFEYFSETQRNKGNFPGRFSGRQFSNSRSEMNVSTLELGDSALYLCASSLAQQNTEAFFGQGTRLTVV.

This clonotype was observed a few times. V gene TRBV20-1 combines with J gene TRBJ2-2, with D hard to call. The CDR3 spans 18 residues. V was shortened by 2 bases and J by 2 bases, with 21 bases between the two germline ends. CDR1 and CDR2 (germline): DFQATT, SNEGSKA (reference sequence). CDR3 protein: CSARKLGKSFENTGELFF. CDR3 sequence (DNA): TGCAGTGCTAGAAAACTCGGAAAGTCCTTCGAAAACACCGGGGAGCTGTTTTTT.

V is TRBV7-2 and J is TRBJ2-7; possible D gene TRBD1, 6 bases. Trimming shortened V by 5 bases and J by 3 bases, and 14 bases separated the two germline ends. This CDR3 has 14 residues. Germline V CDR1 and CDR2: SGHTA, FQGNSA. CDR3 sequence: CASSPGTYSYEQYF. CDR3 DNA sequence: TGTGCCAGCAGCCCCGGGACATACAGCTACGAGCAGTACTTC.

In its sample, this clonotype was seen many times. The V and J genes are TRBV6-1 and TRBJ2-1; tentatively, D is TRBD1 or TRBD2 (6 bases each). The V and J ends lost 6 bases and 4 bases respectively, with 22 bases between them. The CDR3 runs 17 residues. CDR1 is MNHNS and CDR2 is SASEGT in the germline V gene. The CDR3 sequence: CASSSASTGTWYNEQFF. In DNA form, the CDR3 reads TGTGCCAGCAGCTCTGCCTCTACAGGGACTTGGTACAATGAGCAGTTCTTC.

This clonotype was counted ten times or more. The chain combines TRBV12-3 or TRBV12-4 with TRBJ2-1, with 9 bases that match TRBD1. The CDR3 loop spans 14 amino acids. After removal of 5 bases from V and 10 bases from J, the junction contained 9 bases not matched to a gene. The CDR3 sequence is CASSPGQGGAEQFF. The CDR3 DNA reads as TGTGCCAGCAGTCCGGGACAGGGTGGCGCGGAGCAGTTCTTC.

There are a few counts of this clonotype. The gene calls are TRBV20-1 and TRBJ1-1; maybe TRBD1 (5 bases). This CDR3 region has 12 residues. V dropped 3 bases and J dropped 5 bases, with 10 bases sitting between them. Germline V gene lookup returns CDR1 DFQATT and CDR2 SNEGSKA (reference sequence). Here the CDR3 reads CSASGGGTEAFF. In DNA, the CDR3 is TGCAGTGCTAGTGGGGGGGGGACTGAAGCTTTCTTT.

V is TRBV20-1 and J is TRBJ2-1; D possibly corresponds to TRBD2 (7 bases). This CDR3 spans 20 amino acids. The germline V gene encodes CDR1 DFQATT and CDR2 SNEGSKA (reference sequence). V was clipped by 6 bases and J by 0 bases, with 30 bases between them. In DNA form, the CDR3 reads TGCAGTGCCCCGACGTCGTACTCAGCGGGACAAGGGGGCTCCTACAATGAGCAGTTCTTC. Its protein is CSAPTSYSAGQGGSYNEQFF.

V is TRBV2 and J is TRBJ2-1, with 9 nucleotides matching TRBD1. V shed 6 bases and J 7 bases; nucleotides not matched to a gene: 13. Germline-derived CDR1 and CDR2 are SNHLY and FYNNEI. The CDR3 contains 16 residues. The CDR3 is CASRSLRTGVRNEQFF. Here the CDR3 DNA reads TGTGCCAGCAGGTCACTCCGGACAGGGGTTCGGAATGAGCAGTTCTTC.